This T cell receptor (beta chain) comes out of a study of blood T cell repertoires in COVID-19. Study-level information: COVID-19 samples, acute and convalescent, were from the United States, Italy and Spain.

CDR3 length: 15 amino acids. CDR1 and CDR2 from the germline V gene are MDHEN and SYDVKM. V lost 4 bases, J lost 2 bases, and 6 bases stayed unmatched. As originally analysed: Reference gene primer amplification yielded estimated nucleated cell counts. The repertoire was sequenced with immunoSEQ multiplex PCR; TCRdb's copy has only in-frame clones and lacks some. The V and J calls and clone size come from that table; D and trimming were worked out from the DNA. The sample holds under 55,000 clones, less than 80% seen once. This TCR derives from a man aged 65 to 85 with acute or convalescent COVID-19. The rearrangement links TRBV28 to TRBJ1-2; TRBD1 matches at 8 bases. The sequenced sample consisted of peripheral blood. CDR3 amino acids: CASSSPQGANYGYTF. In nucleotides, the CDR3 is TGTGCCAGCAGTTCCCCTCAGGGGGCGAACTATGGCTACACCTTC.